Each of the 15 T cell receptor beta chains below was sequenced from the same sample in a study of blood T cell repertoires in COVID-19. TCRdb's table, derived via immunoSEQ multiplex PCR, lists solely in-frame clones and lacks some. This table holds 170,000 or so clones, around nine tenths found once. Input material: peripheral blood. These receptors were collected from a woman younger than 30 who had recovered from COVID-19.

The chain joins TRBV7-9 to TRBJ2-1, with TRBD2 identical over 10 bases. The trim removed 2 bases at V and 8 bases at J, leaving 6 bases unmatched. This CDR3 contains 15 residues. Germline CDR1 and CDR2: SEHNR and FQNEAQ (reference sequence). The CDR3 here is CASSLWTSGFDEQFF. CDR3 sequence (DNA): TGTGCCAGCAGCTTATGGACTAGCGGATTCGATGAGCAGTTCTTC.

This clone appeared once. The chain has TRBV14 and TRBJ2-7; possible D gene TRBD2, 6 bases. The V gene's germline CDR1 is SGHDN and CDR2 FVKESK. V was trimmed by 4 bases and J by 5 bases, leaving 9 bases between them. The CDR3 has 12 amino acids. The CDR3 loop is CASSLPGDEQYF. The CDR3 DNA reads TGTGCCAGCAGCCTCCCGGGAGACGAGCAGTACTTC.

This clone was detected only a few times. The genes are TRBV5-4 and TRBJ1-2; D uncertain. The germline V gene encodes CDR1 SGHNT and CDR2 YYREEE (reference sequence). Trimming removed 0 bases at V and 6 bases at J, with 3 bases between. The CDR3 extends over 11 amino acids. The CDR3 spells CASSLADGYTF. The CDR3 nucleotides are TGTGCCAGCAGCTTGGCAGATGGCTACACCTTC.

The chain combines TRBV7-3 with TRBJ1-4; 8 nucleotides align to TRBD1. The junction had 3 bases not matched to a gene; V was cut back by 3 bases and J by 6 bases. The CDR3 totals 14 residues. CDR1 is SGHTA, CDR2 FQGTGA, per germline. CDR3 bases: TGTGCCAGCAGCTTGGACAGGGTTGATGAAAAACTGTTTTTT. Protein sequence: CASSLDRVDEKLFF.

The chain joins TRBV6-5 to TRBJ2-7; TRBD2 aligns across 7 bases. The V segment lost 3 bases and the J segment 6 bases; nucleotides outside the gene matches: 8. The CDR3 totals 14 residues. Germline CDR1 MNHEY, CDR2 SVGAGI. This chain's CDR3 is CASSYGAGYPEQYV. DNA of the CDR3: TGTGCCAGCAGTTATGGAGCGGGATACCCCGAGCAGTACGTC.

This CDR3 reads CASSLTTGFNQPQHF. For the CDR3, the DNA is TGCGCCAGCAGCTTGACTACAGGCTTCAATCAGCCCCAGCATTTT. The chain employs TRBV5-1 and TRBJ1-5; a possible D gene is TRBD1 (5 bases). Germline CDR1 reads SGHRS; CDR2 reads YFSETQ. V gave up 1 base and J gave up 3 bases, with 11 bases separating them. The CDR3 sequence is 15 residues long.

The chain uses TRBV5-6 and TRBJ1-2; tentatively, D is TRBD1 (5 bases). The germline V and J ends were trimmed by 4 bases and 4 bases, with 14 bases remaining between them. CDR3 length: 14 amino acids. In germline, CDR1 is SGHDT, CDR2 YYEEEE. CDR3 in DNA: TGTGCCAGCAGCCCCGACGGGGGGAGCTATGGCTACACCTTC. Translation gives CASSPDGGSYGYTF.

This clone has a single count. The chain carries TRBV12-3 or TRBV12-4 and TRBJ1-1; D ambiguous. This CDR3 is 12 amino acids long. The V end was cut by 6 bases, the J end by 5 bases, with 10 bases between. This CDR3 is CASSDAGTEAFF. The CDR3 DNA reads TGTGCCAGCAGCGACGCGGGGACTGAAGCTTTCTTT.

The chain carries TRBV5-6 and TRBJ2-1, with a tentative D call TRBD2 (7 bases). The germline V gene encodes CDR1 SGHDT and CDR2 YYEEEE. V shed 4 bases and J shed 8 bases, with 19 bases lying between them. The CDR3 spans 15 residues. The CDR3 sequence: CASSDFSRGADEQFF. CDR3 bases: TGTGCCAGCAGCGACTTTTCTCGGGGGGCGGATGAGCAGTTCTTC.

The chain employs TRBV4-2 and TRBJ2-1; 8 nucleotides agree with TRBD2. Unmatched junction bases numbered 7, after V lost 4 bases and J lost 2 bases. This CDR3 is 16 amino acids long. Germline V gives CDR1 LGHNA, CDR2 YNFKEQ. The CDR3: CASSRQQTSAYNEQFF. As DNA, the CDR3 is TGTGCCAGCAGCCGACAACAGACTAGCGCCTACAATGAGCAGTTCTTC.

The chain has TRBV7-9 and TRBJ2-5; D is ambiguous. The CDR3 extends over 12 amino acids. Between the trimmed V and J ends, which lost 2 bases and 3 bases, there was a span of 4 bases. Germline values: CDR1 SEHNR, CDR2 FQNEAQ (reference sequence). This CDR3 reads CASSLREETQYF. Here the CDR3 DNA reads TGTGCCAGCAGCTTACGGGAAGAGACCCAGTACTTC.

This clone was counted between two and nine times. The V gene is TRBV5-5, the J gene TRBJ1-5; 8 bases match TRBD1. Germline V gene data show CDR1 as SGHKS and CDR2 as YYEKEE (reference sequence). This CDR3 is 15 amino acids long. Losses at the gene ends were 0 bases for V and 7 bases for J; bases not matched to a gene: 6. CDR3: CASSLVQGAVQPQHF. The CDR3 DNA reads TGTGCCAGCAGCTTGGTTCAGGGGGCTGTGCAGCCCCAGCATTTT. Full variable domain (outside the CDR3, taken from reference TRBV5-5 and TRBJ1-5): DAGVTQSPTHLIKTRGQQVTLRCSPISGHKSVSWYQQVLGQGPQFIFQYYEKEERGRGNFPDRFSARQFPNYSSELNVNALLLGDSALYLCASSLVQGAVQPQHFGDGTRLSIL.

The V gene is TRBV7-3, the J gene TRBJ2-2, with D possibly being TRBD1 (6 bases). The V gene's germline CDR1 is SGHTA and CDR2 FQGTGA. Trimming left V 6 bases short and J 1 base short, with 12 bases between. The length of the CDR3 is 15 residues. CDR3: CASRLGAGNTGELFF. CDR3 sequence (DNA): TGTGCCAGCAGATTGGGGGCGGGGAACACCGGGGAGCTGTTTTTT.

This chain links TRBV21-1 with TRBJ2-5; TRBD2, the table's D call, was not compared with the DNA. TRBV21-1 is deemed a pseudogene. This CDR3 comprises 14 residues. CDR3 sequence: CASRGGGPQETQYF. The CDR3 coding sequence is TGTGCCAGCAGGGGCGGGGGACCCCAAGAGACCCAGTACTTC.

This clone was counted a single time. The rearrangement uses TRBV9 and TRBJ2-2, with D hard to call. V was cut by 0 bases and J by 0 bases, with 6 bases left in between. Per the germline V gene, CDR1 is SGDLS and CDR2 is YYNGEE. The CDR3 spans 15 residues. The CDR3 here is CASSVGGSNTGELFF. For the CDR3, the DNA is TGTGCCAGCAGCGTAGGCGGATCGAACACCGGGGAGCTGTTTTTT.